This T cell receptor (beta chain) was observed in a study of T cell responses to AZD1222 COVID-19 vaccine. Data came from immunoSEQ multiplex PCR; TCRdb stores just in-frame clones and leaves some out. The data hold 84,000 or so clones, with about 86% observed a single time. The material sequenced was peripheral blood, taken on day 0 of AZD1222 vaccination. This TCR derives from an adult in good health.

CDR3 in amino acids: CASSKPGQGYEQYF. CDR3 DNA sequence: TGTGCCAGCAGTAAACCGGGACAGGGATACGAGCAGTACTTC. This chain uses TRBV6-5 with TRBJ2-7; TRBD1 matches 9 bases. V gave up 5 bases and J gave up 4 bases; unmatched junction bases: 6. Germline V gene lookup returns CDR1 MNHEY and CDR2 SVGAGI. The CDR3 contains 14 residues.